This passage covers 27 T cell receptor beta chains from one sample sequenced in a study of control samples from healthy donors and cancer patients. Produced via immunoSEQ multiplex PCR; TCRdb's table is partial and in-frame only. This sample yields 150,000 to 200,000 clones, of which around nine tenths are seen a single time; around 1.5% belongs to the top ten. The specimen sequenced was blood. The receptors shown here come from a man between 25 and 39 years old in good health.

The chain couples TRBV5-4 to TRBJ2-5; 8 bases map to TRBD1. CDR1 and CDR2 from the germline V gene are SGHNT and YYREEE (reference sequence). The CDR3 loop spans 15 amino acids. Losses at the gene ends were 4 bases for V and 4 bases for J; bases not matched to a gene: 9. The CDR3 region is CASSVDRGGGETQYF. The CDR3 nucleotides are TGTGCCAGCAGCGTAGACAGGGGTGGAGGAGAGACCCAGTACTTC.

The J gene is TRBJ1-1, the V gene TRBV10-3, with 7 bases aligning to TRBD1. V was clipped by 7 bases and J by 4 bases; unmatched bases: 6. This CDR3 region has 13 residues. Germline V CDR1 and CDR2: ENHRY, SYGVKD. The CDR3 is CAIKPGQFTEAFF. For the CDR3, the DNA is TGTGCCATCAAGCCGGGACAGTTCACTGAAGCTTTCTTT.

The CDR3 nucleotides read TGTGCCATCAGTGCGAGGAGGACCTCTGGGTCCTCTGGGGCCAACGTCCTGACTTTC. Protein product: CAISARRTSGSSGANVLTF. The chain carries TRBV10-3 and TRBJ2-6; possible D gene TRBD2, 5 bases. Germline loops: CDR1 ENHRY, CDR2 SYGVKD. V was trimmed by 4 bases and J by 0 bases, leaving 19 bases between them. The CDR3 is made up of 19 amino acids.

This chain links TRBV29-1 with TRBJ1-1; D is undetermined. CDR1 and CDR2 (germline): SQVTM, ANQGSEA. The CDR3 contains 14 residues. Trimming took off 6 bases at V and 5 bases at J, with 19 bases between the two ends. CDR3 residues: CSVMKSVGGTEAFF. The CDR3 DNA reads TGCAGCGTCATGAAGAGTGTGGGTGGAACTGAAGCTTTCTTT.

This CDR3 is CASSLEGTSGGPRYMYEQYF. The CDR3 nucleotides read TGTGCCAGCAGCTTAGAGGGGACTAGCGGGGGGCCCAGATACATGTACGAGCAGTACTTC. The rearrangement links TRBV11-2 to TRBJ2-7, with TRBD2 identical over 15 bases. The germline gives CDR1 SGHAT, CDR2 FQNNGV. The length of the CDR3 is 20 residues. With 0 bases clipped from V and 4 bases from J, the junction kept 13 bases outside the gene matches.

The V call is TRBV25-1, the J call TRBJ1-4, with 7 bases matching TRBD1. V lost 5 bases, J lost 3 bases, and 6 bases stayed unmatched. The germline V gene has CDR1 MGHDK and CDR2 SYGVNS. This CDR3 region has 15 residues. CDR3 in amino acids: CASSRETGPNEKLFF. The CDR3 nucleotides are TGTGCCAGCAGTCGGGAGACAGGGCCTAATGAAAAACTGTTTTTT. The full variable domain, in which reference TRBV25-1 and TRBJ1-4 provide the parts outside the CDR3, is EADIYQTPRYLVIGTGKKITLECSQTMGHDKMYWYQQDPGMELHLIHYSYGVNSTEKGDLSSESTVSRIRTEHFPLTLESARPSHTSQYLCASSRETGPNEKLFFGSGTQLSVL.

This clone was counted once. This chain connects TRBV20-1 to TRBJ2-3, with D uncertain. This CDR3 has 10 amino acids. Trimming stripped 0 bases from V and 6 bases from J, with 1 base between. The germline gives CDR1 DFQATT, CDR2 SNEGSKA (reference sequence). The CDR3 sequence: CSAREDTQYF. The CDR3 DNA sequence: TGCAGTGCTAGAGAGGATACGCAGTATTTT.

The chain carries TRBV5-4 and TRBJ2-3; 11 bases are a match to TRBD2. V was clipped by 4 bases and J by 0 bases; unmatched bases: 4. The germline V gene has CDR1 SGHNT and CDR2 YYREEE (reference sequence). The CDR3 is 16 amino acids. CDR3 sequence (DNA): TGTGCCAGCAGCCGCGCTAGCGGGGGGAGCACAGATACGCAGTATTTT. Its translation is CASSRASGGSTDTQYF.

The CDR3 sequence: CASSKSRVGSEKLFF. The CDR3 DNA reads TGTGCCAGCAGCAAATCAAGGGTGGGTAGTGAAAAACTGTTTTTT. The chain joins TRBV21-1 to TRBJ1-4. TRBV21-1 is a listed pseudogene. The CDR3 consists of 15 residues.

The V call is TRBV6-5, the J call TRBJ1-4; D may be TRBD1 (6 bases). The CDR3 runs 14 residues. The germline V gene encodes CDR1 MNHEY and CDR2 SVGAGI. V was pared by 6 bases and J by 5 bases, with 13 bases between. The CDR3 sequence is CASSPQGQNEKLFF. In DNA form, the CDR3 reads TGTGCCAGCAGCCCCCAAGGACAGAATGAAAAACTGTTTTTT.

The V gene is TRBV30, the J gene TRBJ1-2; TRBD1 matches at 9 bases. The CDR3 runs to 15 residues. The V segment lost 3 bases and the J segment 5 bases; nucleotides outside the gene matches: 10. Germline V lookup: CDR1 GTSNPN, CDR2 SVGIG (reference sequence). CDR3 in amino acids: CAWRPGPGTGYGYTF. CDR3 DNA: TGTGCCTGGAGACCCGGCCCTGGGACAGGGTATGGCTACACCTTC.

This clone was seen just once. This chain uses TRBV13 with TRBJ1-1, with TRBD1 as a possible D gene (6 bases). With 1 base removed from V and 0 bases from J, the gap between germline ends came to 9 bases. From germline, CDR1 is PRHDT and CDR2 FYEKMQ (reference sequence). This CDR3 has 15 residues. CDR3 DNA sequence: TGTGCCAGCAGCTTAGCCGGGACATTGAACACTGAAGCTTTCTTT. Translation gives CASSLAGTLNTEAFF.

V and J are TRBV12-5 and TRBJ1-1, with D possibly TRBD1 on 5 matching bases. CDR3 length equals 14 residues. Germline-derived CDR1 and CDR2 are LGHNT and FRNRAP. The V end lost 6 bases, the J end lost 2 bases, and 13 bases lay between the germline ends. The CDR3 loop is CASGPEGLNTEAFF. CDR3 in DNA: TGTGCTAGTGGCCCGGAGGGACTAAACACTGAAGCTTTCTTT.

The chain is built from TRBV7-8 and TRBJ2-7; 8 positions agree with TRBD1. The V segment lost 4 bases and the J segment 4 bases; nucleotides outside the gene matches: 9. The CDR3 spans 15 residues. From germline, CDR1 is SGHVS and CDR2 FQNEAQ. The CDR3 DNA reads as TGTGCCAGCAGCTCCACAGGGGGGAAGGGATACGAGCAGTACTTC. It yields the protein CASSSTGGKGYEQYF.

CDR3 sequence reads: CASSPAGSGYEQYF. DNA for the CDR3: TGTGCCAGCAGTCCGGCCGGGAGCGGCTACGAGCAGTACTTC. The chain carries TRBV28 and TRBJ2-7, with D possibly being TRBD2 (6 bases). V dropped 5 bases and J dropped 3 bases, with 14 bases sitting between them. The V gene's germline CDR1 is MDHEN and CDR2 SYDVKM. The CDR3 loop spans 14 amino acids.

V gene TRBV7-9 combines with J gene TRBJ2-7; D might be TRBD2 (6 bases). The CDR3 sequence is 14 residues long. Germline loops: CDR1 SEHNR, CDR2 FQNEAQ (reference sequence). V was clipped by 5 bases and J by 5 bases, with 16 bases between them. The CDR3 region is CASSQSRLVHEQYF. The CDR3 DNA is TGTGCCAGCAGCCAATCCCGACTAGTCCACGAGCAGTACTTC.

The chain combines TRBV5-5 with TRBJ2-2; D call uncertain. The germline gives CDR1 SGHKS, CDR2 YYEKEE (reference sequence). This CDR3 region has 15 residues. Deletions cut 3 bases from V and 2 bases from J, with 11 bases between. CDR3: CASSYVGSNTGELFF. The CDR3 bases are TGTGCCAGCAGCTACGTTGGTTCCAACACCGGGGAGCTGTTTTTT.

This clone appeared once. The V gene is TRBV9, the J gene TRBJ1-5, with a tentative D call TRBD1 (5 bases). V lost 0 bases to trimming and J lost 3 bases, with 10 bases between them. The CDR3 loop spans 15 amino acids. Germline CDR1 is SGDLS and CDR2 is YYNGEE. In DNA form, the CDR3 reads TGTGCCAGCAGCGTAGAGGGACTCTACAATCAGCCCCAGCATTTT. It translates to CASSVEGLYNQPQHF.

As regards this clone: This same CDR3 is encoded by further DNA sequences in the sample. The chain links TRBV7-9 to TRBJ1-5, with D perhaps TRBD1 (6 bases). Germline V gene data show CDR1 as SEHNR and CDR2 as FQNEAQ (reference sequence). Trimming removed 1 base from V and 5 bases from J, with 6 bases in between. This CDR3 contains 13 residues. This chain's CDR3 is CASSLEGDQPQHF. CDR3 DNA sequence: TGTGCCAGCAGCTTAGAGGGGGATCAGCCCCAGCATTTT.

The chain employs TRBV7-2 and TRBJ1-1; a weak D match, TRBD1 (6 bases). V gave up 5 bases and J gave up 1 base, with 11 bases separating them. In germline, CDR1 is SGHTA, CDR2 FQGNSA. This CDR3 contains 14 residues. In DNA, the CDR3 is TGTGCCAGCAGCGCCCAGACAGGGAACACTGAAGCTTTCTTT. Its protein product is CASSAQTGNTEAFF.

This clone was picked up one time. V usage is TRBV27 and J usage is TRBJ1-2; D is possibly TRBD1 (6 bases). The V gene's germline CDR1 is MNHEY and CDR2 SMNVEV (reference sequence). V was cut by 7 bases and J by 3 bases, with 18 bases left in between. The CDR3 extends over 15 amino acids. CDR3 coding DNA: TGTGCCAGCACCCGGCGTGGGGGGGCGGACTATGGCTACACCTTC. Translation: CASTRRGGADYGYTF.

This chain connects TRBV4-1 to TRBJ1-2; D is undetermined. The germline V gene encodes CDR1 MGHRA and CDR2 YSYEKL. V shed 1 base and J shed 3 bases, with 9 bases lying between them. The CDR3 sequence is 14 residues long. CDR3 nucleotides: TGCGCCAGCAGCCAAGTCCAGAAGGACTATGGCTACACCTTC. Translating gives CASSQVQKDYGYTF.

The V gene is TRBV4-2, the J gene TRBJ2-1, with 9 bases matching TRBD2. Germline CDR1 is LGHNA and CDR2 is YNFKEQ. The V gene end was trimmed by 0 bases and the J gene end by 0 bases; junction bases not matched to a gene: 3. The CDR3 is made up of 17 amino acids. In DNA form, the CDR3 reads TGTGCCAGCAGCCAAGACCTAGCGGGGAGCTCCTACAATGAGCAGTTCTTC. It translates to CASSQDLAGSSYNEQFF.

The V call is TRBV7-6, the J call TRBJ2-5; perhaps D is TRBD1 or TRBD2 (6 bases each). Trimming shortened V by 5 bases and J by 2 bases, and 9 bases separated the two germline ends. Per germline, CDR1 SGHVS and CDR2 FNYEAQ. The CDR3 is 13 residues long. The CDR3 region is CASSVGGQETQYF. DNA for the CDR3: TGTGCCAGCAGCGTAGGGGGGCAAGAGACCCAGTACTTC.

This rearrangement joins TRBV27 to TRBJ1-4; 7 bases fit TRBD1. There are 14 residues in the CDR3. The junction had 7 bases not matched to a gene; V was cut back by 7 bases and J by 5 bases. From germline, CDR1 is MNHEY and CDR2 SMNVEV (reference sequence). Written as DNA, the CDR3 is TGTGCCAGCAAGACAGGGTGGAACAATGAAAAACTGTTTTTT. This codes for CASKTGWNNEKLFF.

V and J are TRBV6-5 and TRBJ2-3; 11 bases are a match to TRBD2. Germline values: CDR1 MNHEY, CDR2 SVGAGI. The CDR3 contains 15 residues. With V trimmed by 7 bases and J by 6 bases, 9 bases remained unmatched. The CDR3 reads CASKRLAGMMDTQYF. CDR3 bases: TGTGCCAGCAAAAGACTAGCGGGGATGATGGATACGCAGTATTTT.

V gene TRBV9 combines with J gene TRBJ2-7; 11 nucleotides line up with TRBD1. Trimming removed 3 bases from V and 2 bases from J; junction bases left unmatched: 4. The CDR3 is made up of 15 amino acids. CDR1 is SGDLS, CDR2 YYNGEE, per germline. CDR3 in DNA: TGTGCCAGCAGCGGCGGGACAGGGGGGGCCTACGAGCAGTACTTC. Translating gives CASSGGTGGAYEQYF.